This TCR beta chain emerged from a study of T cell repertoires in cytomegalovirus infection. Study context: Indications of both CMV infection and matching HLA type were provided by public TCR beta signatures.

Study findings and constraints: Dominating the ex vivo response were HLA-C-restricted CMV-specific TCR beta clonotypes. There were carriers of CMV plus the relevant HLA, and cumulative public TCR beta family frequency identified them.

Using its own MiXCR run on the reads, TCRdb lists one record per CDR3 protein. The sample consists of about 360,000 distinct CDR3 sequences, around a sixth of them appearing once. In germline, CDR1 is SGHTA, CDR2 FQGNSA. There are 15 residues in the CDR3. J was trimmed by 0 bases and V by 2 bases; bases with no gene match: 3. This clonotype was seen many times. Its antigen is currently unknown. The chain couples TRBV7-2 to TRBJ2-7; 8 bases fit TRBD2. The sequence was obtained from a human donor in good health (CMV status not recorded). Some clones in this sample may be carry-over from other donors' samples. What was sequenced was PBMCs. Here the CDR3 DNA reads TGTGCCAGCAGCTTACGAGCGGGAGACTCCTACGAGCAGTACTTC. It is translated as CASSLRAGDSYEQYF.